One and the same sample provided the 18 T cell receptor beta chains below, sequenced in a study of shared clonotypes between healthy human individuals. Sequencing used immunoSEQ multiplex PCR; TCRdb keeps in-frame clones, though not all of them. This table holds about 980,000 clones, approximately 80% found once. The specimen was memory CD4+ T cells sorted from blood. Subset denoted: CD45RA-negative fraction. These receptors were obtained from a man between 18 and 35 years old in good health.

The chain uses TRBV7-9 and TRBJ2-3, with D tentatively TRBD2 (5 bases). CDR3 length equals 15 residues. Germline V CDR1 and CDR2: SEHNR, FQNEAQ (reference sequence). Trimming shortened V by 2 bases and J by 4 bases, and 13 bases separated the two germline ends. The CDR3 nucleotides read TGTGCCAGCAGCTTAAGCGGATCAGTTGCAGATACGCAGTATTTT. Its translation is CASSLSGSVADTQYF.

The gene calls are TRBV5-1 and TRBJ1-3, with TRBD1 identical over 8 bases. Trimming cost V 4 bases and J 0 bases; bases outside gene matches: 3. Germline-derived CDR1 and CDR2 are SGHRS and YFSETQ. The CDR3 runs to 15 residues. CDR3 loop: CASSGTGGSGNTIYF. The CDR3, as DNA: TGCGCCAGCAGCGGAACAGGGGGCTCTGGAAACACCATATATTTT.

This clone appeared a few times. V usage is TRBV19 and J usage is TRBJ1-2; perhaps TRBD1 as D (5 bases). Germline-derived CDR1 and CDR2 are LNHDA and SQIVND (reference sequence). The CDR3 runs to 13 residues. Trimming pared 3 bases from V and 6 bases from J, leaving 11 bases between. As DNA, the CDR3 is TGTGCCAGTAGTATCAGGGCGGTTCATGGCTACACCTTC. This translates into CASSIRAVHGYTF.

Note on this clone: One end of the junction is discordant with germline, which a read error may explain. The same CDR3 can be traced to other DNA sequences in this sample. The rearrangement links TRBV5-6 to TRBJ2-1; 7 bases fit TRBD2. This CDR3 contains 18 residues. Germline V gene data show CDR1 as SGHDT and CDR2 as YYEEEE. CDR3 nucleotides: TGTGCTAGCAGGGTGGATAGGAGCAGCGGGGATCTCTACAATGAGCAGTTCTTC. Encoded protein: CASRVDRSSGDLYNEQFF.

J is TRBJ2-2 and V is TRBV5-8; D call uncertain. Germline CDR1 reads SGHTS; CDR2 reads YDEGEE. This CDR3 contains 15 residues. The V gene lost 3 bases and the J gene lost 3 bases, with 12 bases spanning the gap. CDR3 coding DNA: TGTGCCAGCAGCTCGGGTACCCGCCACACCGGGGAGCTGTTTTTT. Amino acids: CASSSGTRHTGELFF.

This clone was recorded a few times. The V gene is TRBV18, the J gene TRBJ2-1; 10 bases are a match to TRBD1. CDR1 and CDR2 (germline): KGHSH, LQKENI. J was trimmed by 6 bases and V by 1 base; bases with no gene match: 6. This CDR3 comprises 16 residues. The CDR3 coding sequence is TGTGCCAGCTCACCACTCCTGACAGGGGGCATCAATGAGCAGTTCTTC. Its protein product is CASSPLLTGGINEQFF.

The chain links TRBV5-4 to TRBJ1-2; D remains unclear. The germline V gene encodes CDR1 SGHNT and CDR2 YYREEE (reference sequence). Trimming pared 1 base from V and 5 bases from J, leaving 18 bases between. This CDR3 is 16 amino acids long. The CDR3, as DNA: TGTGCCAGCAGCTTGTCCAGCGGAAATATCATTTATGGCTACACCTTC. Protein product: CASSLSSGNIIYGYTF. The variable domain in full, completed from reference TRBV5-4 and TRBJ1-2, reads ETGVTQSPTHLIKTRGQQVTLRCSSQSGHNTVSWYQQALGQGPQFIFQYYREEENGRGNFPPRFSGLQFPNYSSELNVNALELDDSALYLCASSLSSGNIIYGYTFGSGTRLTVV.

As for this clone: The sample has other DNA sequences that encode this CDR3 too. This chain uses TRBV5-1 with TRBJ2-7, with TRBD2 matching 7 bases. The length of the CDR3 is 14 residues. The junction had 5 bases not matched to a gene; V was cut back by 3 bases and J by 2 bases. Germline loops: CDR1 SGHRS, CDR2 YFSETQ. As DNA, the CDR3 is TGCGCCAGCAGCTCCTCTGGGGGGGCCTACGAGCAGTACTTC. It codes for CASSSSGGAYEQYF.

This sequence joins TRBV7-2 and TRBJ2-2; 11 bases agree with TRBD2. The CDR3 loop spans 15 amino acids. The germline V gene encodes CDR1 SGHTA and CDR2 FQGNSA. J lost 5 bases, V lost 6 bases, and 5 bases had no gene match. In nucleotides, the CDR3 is TGTGCCAGCAGTTTTACTAGCGGGGGAACCGGGGAGCTGTTTTTT. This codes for CASSFTSGGTGELFF.

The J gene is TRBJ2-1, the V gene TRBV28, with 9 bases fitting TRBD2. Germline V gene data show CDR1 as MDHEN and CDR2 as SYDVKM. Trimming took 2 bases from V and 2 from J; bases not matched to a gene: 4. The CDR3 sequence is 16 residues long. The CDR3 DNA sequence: TGTGCCAGCAGTTTAGCTCGACTAGCGGCCTACAATGAGCAGTTCTTC. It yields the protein CASSLARLAAYNEQFF. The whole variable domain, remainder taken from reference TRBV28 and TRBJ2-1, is DVKVTQSSRYLVKRTGEKVFLECVQDMDHENMFWYRQDPGLGLRLIYFSYDVKMKEKGDIPEGYSVSREKKERFSLILESASTNQTSMYLCASSLARLAAYNEQFFGPGTRLTVL.

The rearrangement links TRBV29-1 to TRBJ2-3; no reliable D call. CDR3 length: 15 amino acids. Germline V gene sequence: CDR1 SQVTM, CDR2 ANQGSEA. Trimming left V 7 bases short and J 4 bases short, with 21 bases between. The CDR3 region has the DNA TGCAGCGGTTCCCGGAGTGGCGGTTCCTCAGATACGCAGTATTTT. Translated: CSGSRSGGSSDTQYF.

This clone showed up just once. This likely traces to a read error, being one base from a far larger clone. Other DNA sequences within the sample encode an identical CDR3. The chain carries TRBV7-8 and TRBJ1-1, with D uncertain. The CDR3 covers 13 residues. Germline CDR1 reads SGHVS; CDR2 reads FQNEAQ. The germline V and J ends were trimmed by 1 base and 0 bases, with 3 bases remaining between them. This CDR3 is CASSLGMNTEAFF. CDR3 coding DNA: TGTGCCAGCAGCTTAGGTATGAACACTGAAGCTTTCTTT.

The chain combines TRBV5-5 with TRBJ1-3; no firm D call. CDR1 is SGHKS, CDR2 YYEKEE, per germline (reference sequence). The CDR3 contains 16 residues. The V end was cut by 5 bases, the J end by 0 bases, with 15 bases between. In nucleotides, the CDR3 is TGTGCCAGCAGTATACGCAGTGACAACTCTGGAAACACCATATATTTT. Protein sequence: CASSIRSDNSGNTIYF.

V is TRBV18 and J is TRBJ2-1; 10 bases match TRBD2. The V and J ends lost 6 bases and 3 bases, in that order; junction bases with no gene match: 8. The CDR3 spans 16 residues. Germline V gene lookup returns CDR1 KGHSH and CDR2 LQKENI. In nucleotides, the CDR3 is TGTGCCAGCTCTTCACCGTTAGCGGGAGGCTACAATGAGCAGTTCTTC. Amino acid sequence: CASSSPLAGGYNEQFF.

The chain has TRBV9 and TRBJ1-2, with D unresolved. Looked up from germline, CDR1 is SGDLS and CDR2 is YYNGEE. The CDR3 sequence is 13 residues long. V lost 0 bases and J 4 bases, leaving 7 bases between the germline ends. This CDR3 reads CASSVELGYGYTF. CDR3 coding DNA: TGTGCCAGCAGCGTAGAACTGGGCTATGGCTACACCTTC. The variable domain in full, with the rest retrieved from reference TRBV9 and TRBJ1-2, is DSGVTQTPKHLITATGQRVTLRCSPRSGDLSVYWYQQSLDQGLQFLIQYYNGEERAKGNILERFSAQQFPDLHSELNLSSLELGDSALYFCASSVELGYGYTFGSGTRLTVV.

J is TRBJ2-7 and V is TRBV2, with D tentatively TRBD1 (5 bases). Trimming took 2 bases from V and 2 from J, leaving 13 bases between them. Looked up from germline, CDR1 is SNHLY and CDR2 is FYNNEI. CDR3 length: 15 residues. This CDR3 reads CASSEQAGNPYEQYF. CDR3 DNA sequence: TGTGCCAGCAGTGAACAGGCAGGGAACCCCTACGAGCAGTACTTC. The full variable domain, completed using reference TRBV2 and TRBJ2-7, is EPEVTQTPSHQVTQMGQEVILRCVPISNHLYFYWYRQILGQKVEFLVSFYNNEISEKSEIFDDQFSVERPDGSNFTLKIRSTKLEDSAMYFCASSEQAGNPYEQYFGPGTRLTVT.

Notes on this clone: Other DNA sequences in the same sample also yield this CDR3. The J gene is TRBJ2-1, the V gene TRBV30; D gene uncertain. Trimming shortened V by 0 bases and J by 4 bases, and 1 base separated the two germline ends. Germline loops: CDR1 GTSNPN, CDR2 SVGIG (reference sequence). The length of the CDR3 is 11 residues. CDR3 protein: CAWSVYNEQFF. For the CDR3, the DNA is TGTGCCTGGAGTGTATACAATGAGCAGTTCTTC.

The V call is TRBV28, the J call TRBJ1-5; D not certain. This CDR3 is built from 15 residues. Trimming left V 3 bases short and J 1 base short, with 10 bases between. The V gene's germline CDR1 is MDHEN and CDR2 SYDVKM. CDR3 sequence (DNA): TGTGCCAGCAGTTTCTCTTCCATGAGCAATCAGCCCCAGCATTTT. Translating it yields CASSFSSMSNQPQHF.